This record concerns one T cell receptor beta chain sequence. This CDR3 comprises 14 residues. Germline V gives CDR1 SQVTM, CDR2 ANQGSEA. V dropped 3 bases and J dropped 0 bases, with 11 bases sitting between them. The data belong to a study of blood T cell repertoires in COVID-19. Study in general: COVID-19 samples collected from the United States, Italy and Spain covered acute and convalescent phases. T cells, B-cell-depleted T cells, or PBMCs provided the cDNA or gDNA that served as material.

Authors' analysis steps: By means of reference gene primer amplification, nucleated cell counts were estimated. Data came from immunoSEQ multiplex PCR; TCRdb stores just in-frame clones and leaves some out. The D gene and trimming were derived from the DNA, and the V and J assignments and clone size from that table. The data contain 85,000 to 100,000 clones, roughly 86% of them singletons. This receptor was identified in a woman in her sixties or seventies in a cohort sampled during active or convalescent COVID-19. Sequencing was carried out using peripheral blood. The rearrangement joins TRBV29-1 to TRBJ1-1; a weak D match, TRBD1 (6 bases). CDR3 coding DNA: TGCAGCGTTGACGGACAGCCCATGAACACTGAAGCTTTCTTT. Translated, it gives CSVDGQPMNTEAFF.